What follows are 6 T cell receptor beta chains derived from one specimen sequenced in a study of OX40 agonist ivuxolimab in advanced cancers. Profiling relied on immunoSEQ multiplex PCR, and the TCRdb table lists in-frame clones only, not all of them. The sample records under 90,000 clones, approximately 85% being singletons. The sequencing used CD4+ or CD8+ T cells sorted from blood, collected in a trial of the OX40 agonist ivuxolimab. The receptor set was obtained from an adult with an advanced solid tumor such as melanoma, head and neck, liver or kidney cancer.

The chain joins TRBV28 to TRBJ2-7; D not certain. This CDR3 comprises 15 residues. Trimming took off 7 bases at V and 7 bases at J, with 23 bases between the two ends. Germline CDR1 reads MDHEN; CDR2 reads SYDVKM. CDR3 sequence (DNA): TGTGCCAGCACTACCCAAACGGGTTACTCCGGGGAGCAGTACTTC. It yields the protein CASTTQTGYSGEQYF.

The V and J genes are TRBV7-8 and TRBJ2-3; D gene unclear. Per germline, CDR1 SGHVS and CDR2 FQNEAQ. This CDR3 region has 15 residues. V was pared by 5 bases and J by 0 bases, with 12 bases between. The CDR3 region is CASSPLPISTDTQYF. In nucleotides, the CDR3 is TGTGCCAGCAGCCCCCTGCCGATTAGCACAGATACGCAGTATTTT. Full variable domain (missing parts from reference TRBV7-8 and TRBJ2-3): GAGVSQSPRYKVAKRGQDVALRCDPISGHVSLFWYQQALGQGPEFLTYFQNEAQLDKSGLPSDRFFAERPEGSVSTLKIQRTQQEDSAVYLCASSPLPISTDTQYFGPGTRLTVL.

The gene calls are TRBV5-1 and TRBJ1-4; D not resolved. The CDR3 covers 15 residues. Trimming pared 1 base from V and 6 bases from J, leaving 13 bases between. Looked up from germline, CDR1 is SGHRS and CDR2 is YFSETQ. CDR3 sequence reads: CASSLYSGIDEKLFF. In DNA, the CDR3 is TGCGCCAGCAGCTTGTACTCGGGGATTGATGAAAAACTGTTTTTT. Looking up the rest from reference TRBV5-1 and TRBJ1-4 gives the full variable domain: KAGVTQTPRYLIKTRGQQVTLSCSPISGHRSVSWYQQTPGQGLQFLFEYFSETQRNKGNFPGRFSGRQFSNSRSEMNVSTLELGDSALYLCASSLYSGIDEKLFFGSGTQLSVL.

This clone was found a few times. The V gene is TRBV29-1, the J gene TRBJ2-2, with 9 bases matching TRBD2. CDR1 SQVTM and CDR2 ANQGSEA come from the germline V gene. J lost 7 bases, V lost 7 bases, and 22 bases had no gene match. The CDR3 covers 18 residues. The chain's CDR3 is CSGEGRGRAQNMVGELFF. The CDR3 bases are TGCAGCGGGGAGGGGCGCGGGAGGGCCCAAAATATGGTCGGGGAGCTGTTTTTT.

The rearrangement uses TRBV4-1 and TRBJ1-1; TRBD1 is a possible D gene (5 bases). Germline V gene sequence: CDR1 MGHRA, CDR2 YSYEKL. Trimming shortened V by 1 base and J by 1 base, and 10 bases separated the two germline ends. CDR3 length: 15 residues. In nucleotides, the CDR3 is TGCGCCAGCAGCCAAGGATCCGGGGCGAACACTGAAGCTTTCTTT. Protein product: CASSQGSGANTEAFF.

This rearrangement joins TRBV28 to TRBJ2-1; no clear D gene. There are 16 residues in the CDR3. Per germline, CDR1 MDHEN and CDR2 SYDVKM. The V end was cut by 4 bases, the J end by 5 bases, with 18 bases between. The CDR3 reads CASSSYRSYSHNEQFF. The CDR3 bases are TGTGCCAGCAGTTCCTATCGGTCCTATTCCCACAATGAGCAGTTCTTC.